This entry is about one TCR beta chain. The record originates from a study of CD8 T cells in ankylosing spondylitis. Via MiXCR, TCRdb re-called the 5' RACE reads, giving one row per CDR3 protein. Of around 250,000 distinct CDR3 sequences detected, about 10% appear once; the ten largest clones hold 6.8%. The CDR3 spans 14 residues. CDR1 is ENHRY, CDR2 SYGVKD, per germline. The V and J ends lost 2 bases and 5 bases respectively, with 12 bases between them. V is TRBV10-3 and J is TRBJ1-2, with D tentatively TRBD1 (5 bases). This TCR was recovered from a male donor with ankylosing spondylitis or in good health (not recorded which). Source material: blood, either unsorted or a sorted T cell fraction (not recorded which). Here the CDR3 reads CAISEVRVVYGYTF. The CDR3 coding sequence is TGTGCCATCAGTGAGGTCAGGGTGGTATATGGCTACACCTTC.